These T cell receptor beta chains were read from a single sample in a study of shared clonotypes between healthy human individuals. Assay used: immunoSEQ multiplex PCR; TCRdb lists only in-frame clones, some missing. The profile covers about 990,000 clones, with around 78% appearing a single time and 0.55% to 0.7% taken by the ten largest. The sequenced sample consisted of memory CD4+ T cells from PBMCs. The receptors stem from a man aged 18-30 years in good health. Some clones in this sample may be carry-over from other donors' samples. CDR3s include the opening cysteine and the closing phenylalanine or tryptophan. Fields, in order: V gene, J gene, clone size, D gene, CDR3 DNA, CDR3 protein. D genes are given only for firm matches. Clone size is stated in some rows and not others, as once, few, many or a class when expanded.

v_call: TRBV5-1; j_call: TRBJ2-7; clone_size: few; d_call: TRBD2; cdr3_nt: TGCGCCAGCAGCGAAGGCAGAATCCGGGACTACAACTCCTACGAGCAGTACTTC; cdr3_aa: CASSEGRIRDYNSYEQYF
v_call: TRBV7-2; j_call: TRBJ1-2; clone_size: -; d_call: TRBD1; cdr3_nt: TGTGCCAGCAGCCAGGGAGGGGGCAGGGTCTATGGCTACACCTTC; cdr3_aa: CASSQGGGRVYGYTF
v_call: TRBV11-2; j_call: TRBJ2-2; clone_size: few; d_call: -; cdr3_nt: TGTGCCAGCAGCTTACAGAGAGGCGGGGAGCTGTTTTTT; cdr3_aa: CASSLQRGGELFF
v_call: TRBV10-1; j_call: TRBJ1-1; clone_size: -; d_call: -; cdr3_nt: TGCGCCAGCAGTATTAAAATAGGGACAATGAACACTGAAGCTTTCTTT; cdr3_aa: CASSIKIGTMNTEAFF
v_call: TRBV5-1; j_call: TRBJ2-2; clone_size: -; d_call: -; cdr3_nt: TGCGCCAGCATCCCAATTCGGGAGGGGGCGAGCACCGGGGAGCTGTTTTTT; cdr3_aa: CASIPIREGASTGELFF
v_call: TRBV27; j_call: TRBJ2-1; clone_size: -; d_call: -; cdr3_nt: TGTGCCAGCAGGAGAGGACAGTACTACAATGAGCAGTTCTTC; cdr3_aa: CASRRGQYYNEQFF
v_call: TRBV7-3; j_call: TRBJ2-2; clone_size: -; d_call: -; cdr3_nt: TGTGCCAGCAGCTCTCGGAAGGCCGGGGAGCTGTTTTTT; cdr3_aa: CASSSRKAGELFF
v_call: TRBV9; j_call: TRBJ2-7; clone_size: -; d_call: -; cdr3_nt: TGTGCCAGCAGCGTCTCTAGCGCCTCCTACGAGCAGTACTTC; cdr3_aa: CASSVSSASYEQYF
v_call: TRBV11-3; j_call: TRBJ2-2; clone_size: -; d_call: -; cdr3_nt: TGTGCCAGCAGCTTGGACTCTGGGGAGCTGTTTTTT; cdr3_aa: CASSLDSGELFF
v_call: TRBV18; j_call: TRBJ2-1; clone_size: few; d_call: -; cdr3_nt: TGTGCCAGCTCACCACCGGGGACAAGGTCCTACAATGAGCAGTTCTTC; cdr3_aa: CASSPPGTRSYNEQFF
v_call: TRBV10-3; j_call: TRBJ2-3; clone_size: few; d_call: -; cdr3_nt: TGTGCCATCAGTGCCCGGGGTAGCGGCACAGATACGCAGTATTTT; cdr3_aa: CAISARGSGTDTQYF
v_call: TRBV4-1; j_call: TRBJ1-1; clone_size: -; d_call: -; cdr3_nt: TGCGCCAGCAGCCAACGACAGGTTTTTGGGGCTGAAGCTTTCTTT; cdr3_aa: CASSQRQVFGAEAFF
v_call: TRBV5-1; j_call: TRBJ1-5; clone_size: -; d_call: TRBD1; cdr3_nt: TGCGCCAGCAGCTTGGGGGACAGGGAGAGAAGTCAGCCCCAGCATTTT; cdr3_aa: CASSLGDRERSQPQHF
v_call: TRBV6-1; j_call: TRBJ1-1; clone_size: -; d_call: TRBD1; cdr3_nt: TGTGCCAGCCCCAGAAGAGGACAGGGGGATACTGAAGCTTTCTTT; cdr3_aa: CASPRRGQGDTEAFF
v_call: TRBV5-4; j_call: TRBJ1-3; clone_size: -; d_call: -; cdr3_nt: TGTGCCAGCAGCCCCGAGGCAGGCAGAGGAAACACCATATATTTT; cdr3_aa: CASSPEAGRGNTIYF
v_call: TRBV28; j_call: TRBJ2-7; clone_size: -; d_call: -; cdr3_nt: TGTGCCAGTTCTCCCAGAATCTACGAGCAGTACTTC; cdr3_aa: CASSPRIYEQYF
v_call: TRBV18; j_call: TRBJ1-1; clone_size: -; d_call: -; cdr3_nt: TGTGCCAGCTCACCTTCAGGAACTGAAGCTTTCTTT; cdr3_aa: CASSPSGTEAFF
v_call: TRBV7-9; j_call: TRBJ1-1; clone_size: -; d_call: TRBD1; cdr3_nt: TGTGCCAGCAGCTTGCAGGGGGGGAACACTGAAGCTTTCTTT; cdr3_aa: CASSLQGGNTEAFF
v_call: TRBV7-7; j_call: TRBJ2-3; clone_size: once; d_call: TRBD1; cdr3_nt: TGTGCCAGCAGCCGTGGACAGGGCACAGATACGCAGTATTTT; cdr3_aa: CASSRGQGTDTQYF
v_call: TRBV9; j_call: TRBJ2-5; clone_size: -; d_call: TRBD2; cdr3_nt: TGTGCCAGCAGCCTGACTAGCGGGAGGGAGACCCAGTACTTC; cdr3_aa: CASSLTSGRETQYF
v_call: TRBV5-1; j_call: TRBJ2-3; clone_size: -; d_call: -; cdr3_nt: TGCGCCAGCAGCCTAAACCAACCTGGAGATACGCAGTATTTT; cdr3_aa: CASSLNQPGDTQYF
v_call: TRBV29-1; j_call: TRBJ1-5; clone_size: -; d_call: -; cdr3_nt: TGCAGCGTTGCCGCAGATAGCAATCAGCCCCAGCATTTT; cdr3_aa: CSVAADSNQPQHF
v_call: TRBV19; j_call: TRBJ1-2; clone_size: -; d_call: -; cdr3_nt: TGTGCCAGTAGCCCCAAGGGGGGGACACTAGATGGCTACACCTTC; cdr3_aa: CASSPKGGTLDGYTF
v_call: TRBV5-1; j_call: TRBJ1-1; clone_size: -; d_call: -; cdr3_nt: TGCGCCAGCAGCTTTCAAGGGGCCGGGACTGAAGCTTTCTTT; cdr3_aa: CASSFQGAGTEAFF
v_call: TRBV23-1; j_call: TRBJ2-7; clone_size: -; d_call: TRBD2; cdr3_nt: TGCGCCAGCAGTCAATCGGGAGCCGGGACTAGCCTGGAGTGCGAGCAGTACTTC; cdr3_aa: CASSQSGAGTSLECEQYF
v_call: TRBV14; j_call: TRBJ2-5; clone_size: -; d_call: -; cdr3_nt: TGTGCCAGCAGCCAAGATCCCGCCCGCGGGACGGAGACCCAGTACTTC; cdr3_aa: CASSQDPARGTETQYF
v_call: TRBV7-2; j_call: TRBJ2-7; clone_size: -; d_call: -; cdr3_nt: TGTGCCAGCAGCGGCAGGAACTCCTACGAGCAGTACTTC; cdr3_aa: CASSGRNSYEQYF
v_call: TRBV5-4; j_call: TRBJ2-5; clone_size: -; d_call: TRBD2; cdr3_nt: TGTGCCAGCAGCTCCGCTGGGGGGGTAAAGACCCAGTACTTC; cdr3_aa: CASSSAGGVKTQYF
v_call: TRBV18; j_call: TRBJ2-7; clone_size: -; d_call: -; cdr3_nt: TGTGCCAGCTCACCCGGAACCCCGGGGATCGAGCAGTACTTC; cdr3_aa: CASSPGTPGIEQYF
v_call: TRBV4-3; j_call: TRBJ1-2; clone_size: -; d_call: -; cdr3_nt: TGCGCCAGCAGCCAAGAGGTCGGCGCTAACTATGGCTACACCTTC; cdr3_aa: CASSQEVGANYGYTF
v_call: TRBV10-3; j_call: TRBJ2-3; clone_size: -; d_call: -; cdr3_nt: TGTGCCATCAGTGACCCTCCTGGGAGGACTAAAGACACAGATACGCAGTATTTT; cdr3_aa: CAISDPPGRTKDTDTQYF
v_call: TRBV7-9; j_call: TRBJ2-2; clone_size: -; d_call: TRBD1; cdr3_nt: TGTGCCAGCCGAGACCAGGGACAGACAAGCACCGGGGAGCTGTTTTTT; cdr3_aa: CASRDQGQTSTGELFF
v_call: TRBV20-1; j_call: TRBJ2-7; clone_size: -; d_call: -; cdr3_nt: TGCAGTGCTAGTAGGTCCTACGAGCAGTACTTC; cdr3_aa: CSASRSYEQYF
v_call: TRBV23-1; j_call: TRBJ2-7; clone_size: few; d_call: -; cdr3_nt: TGCGCCAGCAGTCAACGACAGGACGAGCAGTACTTC; cdr3_aa: CASSQRQDEQYF
v_call: TRBV7-9; j_call: TRBJ2-6; clone_size: -; d_call: -; cdr3_nt: TGTGCCAGCAGCCAGATAGATGGAGGTTTTGGGGCCAACGTCCTGACTTTC; cdr3_aa: CASSQIDGGFGANVLTF
v_call: TRBV30; j_call: TRBJ2-2; clone_size: once; d_call: -; cdr3_nt: TGTGCCTGGAGCCCGGAGTTTACCGGGGAGCTGTTTTTT; cdr3_aa: CAWSPEFTGELFF
v_call: TRBV28; j_call: TRBJ1-4; clone_size: many; d_call: TRBD1; cdr3_nt: TGTGCCAGCGGTCACAGGGGGAGGGATGAAAAACTGTTTTTT; cdr3_aa: CASGHRGRDEKLFF
v_call: TRBV28; j_call: TRBJ1-2; clone_size: once; d_call: -; cdr3_nt: TGTGCCAGCAACGTGCGGGCGCGTGGGTATGGCTACACCTTC; cdr3_aa: CASNVRARGYGYTF
v_call: TRBV28; j_call: TRBJ1-4; clone_size: once; d_call: -; cdr3_nt: TGTGCCAGCAGTTCGGGACGAACCGGAAAACTGTTTTTT; cdr3_aa: CASSSGRTGKLFF
v_call: TRBV6-1; j_call: TRBJ1-1; clone_size: -; d_call: -; cdr3_nt: TGTGCCAGCACCCAAAGGGGACCGACAGCCTCTGAAGCTTTCTTT; cdr3_aa: CASTQRGPTASEAFF
v_call: TRBV14; j_call: TRBJ1-1; clone_size: -; d_call: TRBD1; cdr3_nt: TGTGCCAGCAGCCAAGCAGGGGGTTTAAGAGCTTTCTTT; cdr3_aa: CASSQAGGLRAFF
v_call: TRBV6-7; j_call: TRBJ2-5; clone_size: -; d_call: -; cdr3_nt: TGTGCCAGCAGTTATACAGCGGGTCAAGAGACCCAGTACTTC; cdr3_aa: CASSYTAGQETQYF
v_call: TRBV18; j_call: TRBJ2-7; clone_size: -; d_call: -; cdr3_nt: TGTGCCAGCTCGGGGGGAAAATACGAGCAGTACTTC; cdr3_aa: CASSGGKYEQYF
v_call: TRBV11-2; j_call: TRBJ2-1; clone_size: -; d_call: -; cdr3_nt: TGTGCCAGCAGCTTAGGTTACGGGAGTAACCATGAGCAGTTCTTC; cdr3_aa: CASSLGYGSNHEQFF
v_call: TRBV28; j_call: TRBJ1-1; clone_size: -; d_call: TRBD1; cdr3_nt: TGTGCCAGCAGTTCCCACGGGACAGGGGAAACTGAAGCTTTCTTT; cdr3_aa: CASSSHGTGETEAFF
v_call: TRBV28; j_call: TRBJ1-1; clone_size: -; d_call: -; cdr3_nt: TGTGCCAGCAGTGTCGGCCCGGCTGGCTACCCTTTCTTT; cdr3_aa: CASSVGPAGYPFF
v_call: TRBV7-3; j_call: TRBJ2-3; clone_size: -; d_call: -; cdr3_nt: TGTGCCAGCAGCTTAATGCGCACCACAGATACGCAGTATTTT; cdr3_aa: CASSLMRTTDTQYF
v_call: TRBV5-1; j_call: TRBJ2-2; clone_size: -; d_call: -; cdr3_nt: TGCGCCAGCAGCTCCGGACTATTACCCGGGGAGCTGTTTTTT; cdr3_aa: CASSSGLLPGELFF
v_call: TRBV5-1; j_call: TRBJ2-7; clone_size: -; d_call: TRBD2; cdr3_nt: TGCGCCAGCAGCTTGGCAGCGGGGAACTACGAGCAGTACTTC; cdr3_aa: CASSLAAGNYEQYF
v_call: TRBV30; j_call: TRBJ2-5; clone_size: many; d_call: TRBD1; cdr3_nt: TGTGCCTGGACGGCGACAGGGGTACAAGAGACCCAGTACTTC; cdr3_aa: CAWTATGVQETQYF
v_call: TRBV5-4; j_call: TRBJ2-7; clone_size: -; d_call: TRBD2; cdr3_nt: TGTGCCAGCAGCTCACGACTAGCGGGAAGGATCGAGCAGTACTTC; cdr3_aa: CASSSRLAGRIEQYF
v_call: TRBV28; j_call: TRBJ2-7; clone_size: -; d_call: TRBD2; cdr3_nt: TGTGCCAGCAGCGCTGCGGGACTAGCGGTCCTAGCGGAGTACTTC; cdr3_aa: CASSAAGLAVLAEYF
v_call: TRBV19; j_call: TRBJ2-1; clone_size: once; d_call: TRBD2; cdr3_nt: TGTGCCAGTAGTAGGGGGAGCGGGAGAAGTTACAATGAGCAGTTCTTC; cdr3_aa: CASSRGSGRSYNEQFF
v_call: TRBV11-2; j_call: TRBJ2-6; clone_size: few; d_call: -; cdr3_nt: TGTGCCAGCAGCTCGATCCCCTCTGGGGCCAACGTCCTGACTTTC; cdr3_aa: CASSSIPSGANVLTF
v_call: TRBV7-9; j_call: TRBJ2-1; clone_size: few; d_call: -; cdr3_nt: TGTGCCAGCAGTCCTGGTAGTCAATCTACCCCTGACAATGAGCAGTTCTTC; cdr3_aa: CASSPGSQSTPDNEQFF
v_call: TRBV5-1; j_call: TRBJ1-1; clone_size: -; d_call: -; cdr3_nt: TGCGCCAGCAGCTTGACCGGGACGGGGAACACTGAAGCTTTCTTT; cdr3_aa: CASSLTGTGNTEAFF